This T cell receptor (beta chain) was observed in a study of Graves' ophthalmopathy and Graves' hyperthyroidism. As diagnostic evidence, clinical symptoms, serum thyroxine, TRAb, thyroid ultrasound and orbital computed tomography were relied upon. The V and J ends lost 0 bases and 4 bases, in that order; junction bases with no gene match: 5. CDR1 and CDR2 from the germline V gene are MNHNS and SASEGT. The CDR3 is 17 amino acids. Whole-study results and caveats: Progression of ophthalmopathy was predicted by the model with 70% to 71% sensitivity and roughly 78% specificity.

This clonotype was detected many times. Antigen unknown. The study amplified TCR beta CDR3 regions using RNA transcripts. HTBI-primed first-round RT-PCR preceded second-round multiplex PCR. TCRdb called the multiplex PCR reads again in MiXCR, with one record for every CDR3 protein. The sample holds approximately 410,000 distinct CDR3 sequences; 15% are singletons and the top ten take 5.5% to 8%. The source is a woman under 30 with stable Graves' hyperthyroidism. Sequenced: peripheral blood. The rearrangement links TRBV6-1 to TRBJ2-5; 13 bases line up with TRBD2. The DNA of the CDR3 is TGTGCCAGCAGTGAAGCCAGACTAGCGGGGGGCGGAGAGACCCAGTACTTC. The encoded protein is CASSEARLAGGGETQYF.